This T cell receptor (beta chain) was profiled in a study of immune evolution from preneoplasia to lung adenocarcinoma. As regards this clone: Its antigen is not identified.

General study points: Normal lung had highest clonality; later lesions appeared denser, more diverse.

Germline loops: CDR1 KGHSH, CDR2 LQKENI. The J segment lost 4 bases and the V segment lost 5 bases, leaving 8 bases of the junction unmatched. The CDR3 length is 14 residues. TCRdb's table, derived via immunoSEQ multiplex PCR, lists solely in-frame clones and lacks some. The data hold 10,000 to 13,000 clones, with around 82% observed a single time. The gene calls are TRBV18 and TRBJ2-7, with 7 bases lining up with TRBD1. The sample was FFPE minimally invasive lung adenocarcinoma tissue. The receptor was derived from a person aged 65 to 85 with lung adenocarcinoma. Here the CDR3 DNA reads TGTGCCAGCTCAGACCGGCAGGGGGTTTACGAGCAGTACTTC. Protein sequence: CASSDRQGVYEQYF.